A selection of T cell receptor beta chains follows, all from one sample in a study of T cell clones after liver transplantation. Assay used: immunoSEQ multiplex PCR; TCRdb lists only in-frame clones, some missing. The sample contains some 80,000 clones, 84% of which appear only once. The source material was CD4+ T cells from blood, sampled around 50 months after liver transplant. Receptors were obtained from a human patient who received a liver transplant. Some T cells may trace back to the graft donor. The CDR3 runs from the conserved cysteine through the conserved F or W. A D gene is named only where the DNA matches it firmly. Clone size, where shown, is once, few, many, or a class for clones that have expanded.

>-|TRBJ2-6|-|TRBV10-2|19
CASSSVTTSNQSRANVLTF
TGCGCCAGCAGTTCCGTTACCACTTCTAACCAAAGTCGGGCCAACGTCCTGACTTTC
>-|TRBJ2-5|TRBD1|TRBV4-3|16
CASSQATGGAGETQYF
TGCGCCAGCAGCCAAGCAACAGGGGGCGCTGGAGAGACCCAGTACTTC
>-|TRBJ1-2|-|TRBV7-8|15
CASSNSQGGSGGYTF
TGTGCCAGCAGCAACTCTCAGGGAGGGTCAGGTGGCTACACCTTC
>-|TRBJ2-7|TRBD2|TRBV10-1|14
CAIRIAGGIYEQYF
TGCGCCATCCGGATAGCGGGGGGAATTTACGAGCAGTACTTC
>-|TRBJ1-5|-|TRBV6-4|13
CASSEDVNQPQHF
TGTGCCAGCAGTGAGGATGTCAATCAGCCCCAGCATTTT
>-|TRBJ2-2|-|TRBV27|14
CASSLVGGPGELFF
TGTGCCAGCAGTTTAGTCGGGGGCCCCGGGGAGCTGTTTTTT
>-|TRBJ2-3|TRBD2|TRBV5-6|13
CASGSGSTDTQYF
TGTGCCAGCGGTAGCGGGAGTACAGATACGCAGTATTTT
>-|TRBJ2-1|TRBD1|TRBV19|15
CASSKQGISYNEQFF
TGTGCCAGTAGTAAACAGGGGATCTCCTACAATGAGCAGTTCTTC
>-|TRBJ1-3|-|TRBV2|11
CASSDGYTIYF
TGTGCCAGCAGTGATGGGTACACCATATATTTT
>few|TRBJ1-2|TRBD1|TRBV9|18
CASSADRDRGVANYGYTF
TGTGCCAGCAGCGCCGACCGGGACAGGGGGGTAGCTAACTATGGCTACACCTTC
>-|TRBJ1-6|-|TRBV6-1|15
CASSEPGALRSPLHF
TGTGCCAGCAGTGAACCCGGGGCTCTACGATCACCCCTCCACTTT
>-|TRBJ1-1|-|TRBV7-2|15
CASSSFRGRNTEAFF
TGTGCCAGCAGCTCCTTCAGGGGAAGGAACACTGAAGCTTTCTTT
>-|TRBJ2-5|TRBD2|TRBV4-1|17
CASSQGAPGGGGVTQYF
TGCGCCAGCAGCCAAGGTGCTCCGGGAGGCGGGGGGGTGACCCAGTACTTC
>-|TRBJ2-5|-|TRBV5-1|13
CASSLSTQETQYF
TGCGCCAGCAGCTTATCCACCCAAGAGACCCAGTACTTC
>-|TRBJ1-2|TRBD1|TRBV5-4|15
CASSLVGDRGYGYTF
TGTGCCAGCAGCTTGGTGGGGGACAGGGGCTATGGCTACACCTTC
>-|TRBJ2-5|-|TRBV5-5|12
CASSFWEETQYF
TGTGCCAGCAGCTTTTGGGAAGAGACCCAGTACTTC
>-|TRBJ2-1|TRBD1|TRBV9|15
CASSEGTGRLNEQFF
TGTGCCAGCAGCGAAGGGACAGGGAGACTCAATGAGCAGTTCTTC
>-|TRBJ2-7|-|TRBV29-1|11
CSVGDIRRRYF
TGCAGCGTTGGGGACATCAGGCGGCGATACTTC
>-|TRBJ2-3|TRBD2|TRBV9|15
CASSAWTSGGAAQYF
TGTGCCAGCAGCGCCTGGACTAGCGGGGGGGCCGCGCAGTATTTT
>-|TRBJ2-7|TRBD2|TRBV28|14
CASSLAGGEYEQYF
TGTGCCAGCAGTTTAGCGGGAGGAGAATACGAGCAGTACTTC
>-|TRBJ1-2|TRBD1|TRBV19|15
CASSTQGARGNGYTF
TGTGCCAGTAGTACCCAGGGGGCGCGGGGTAATGGCTACACCTTC
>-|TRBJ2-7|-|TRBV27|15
CASSLVPSPPGPQYF
TGTGCCAGCAGTTTGGTACCTTCCCCCCCGGGACCGCAGTACTTC
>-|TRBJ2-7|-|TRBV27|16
CASSPTGTTGSYEQYF
TGTGCCAGCAGTCCTACCGGGACGACGGGCTCCTACGAGCAGTACTTC
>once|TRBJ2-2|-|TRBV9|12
CASSVEFGELFF
TGTGCCAGCAGCGTAGAATTCGGGGAGCTGTTTTTT
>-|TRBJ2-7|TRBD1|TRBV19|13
CASSPGGTYEQYF
TGTGCCAGTAGTCCAGGGGGAACCTACGAGCAGTACTTC
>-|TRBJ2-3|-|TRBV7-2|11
CASSLTDTQYF
TGTGCCAGCAGCCTCACAGATACGCAGTATTTT
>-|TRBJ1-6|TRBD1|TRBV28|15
CASRQTGTVNSPLHF
TGTGCCAGCAGACAGACCGGGACAGTGAATTCACCCCTCCACTTT
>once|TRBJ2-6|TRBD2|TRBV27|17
CASSLSKGTTGANVLTF
TGTGCCAGCAGTTTATCGAAAGGGACTACTGGGGCCAACGTCCTGACTTTC
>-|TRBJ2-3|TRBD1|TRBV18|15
CASSPPGQNTDTQYF
TGTGCCAGCTCACCGCCGGGACAGAACACAGATACGCAGTATTTT
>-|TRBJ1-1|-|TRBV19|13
CASSPISGLEAFF
TGTGCCAGTAGTCCCATATCAGGGCTTGAAGCTTTCTTT
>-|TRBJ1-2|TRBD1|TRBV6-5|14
CASSYSDRVDGYTF
TGTGCCAGCAGTTACAGCGACAGGGTTGATGGCTACACCTTC
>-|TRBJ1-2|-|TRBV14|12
CASSQNGYGYTF
TGTGCCAGCAGCCAAAACGGCTATGGCTACACCTTC
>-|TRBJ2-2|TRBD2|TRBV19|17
CASRKASGRQNTGELFF
TGTGCCAGTAGGAAGGCTAGCGGGAGACAGAACACCGGGGAGCTGTTTTTT
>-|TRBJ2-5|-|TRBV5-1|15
CASSGAGRVEETQYF
TGCGCCAGCTCTGGGGCGGGAAGGGTAGAAGAGACCCAGTACTTC
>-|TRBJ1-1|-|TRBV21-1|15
CASSKETVGDTEAFF
TGTGCCAGCAGCAAAGAGACGGTAGGCGACACTGAAGCTTTCTTT
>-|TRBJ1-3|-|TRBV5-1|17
CASSLSSPSEGGNTIYF
TGCGCCAGCAGCTTGTCGTCCCCGAGTGAGGGGGGAAACACCATATATTTT
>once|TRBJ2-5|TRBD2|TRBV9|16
CASSVEGSGGQETQYF
TGTGCCAGCAGCGTAGAAGGGAGCGGGGGCCAAGAGACCCAGTACTTC
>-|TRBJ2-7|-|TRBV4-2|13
CASSQGTGYEQYF
TGTGCCAGCAGCCAAGGTACTGGGTACGAGCAGTACTTC
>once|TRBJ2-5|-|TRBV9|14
CASSVETEGGTQYF
TGTGCCAGCAGCGTAGAGACGGAGGGGGGGACCCAGTACTTC
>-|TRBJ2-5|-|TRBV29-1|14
CSVDGSGLQETQYF
TGCAGCGTTGATGGTAGCGGTCTTCAAGAGACCCAGTACTTC
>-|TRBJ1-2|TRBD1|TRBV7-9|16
CASSLTGTGNQYGYTF
TGTGCCAGCAGCTTAACCGGGACAGGGAATCAGTATGGCTACACCTTC
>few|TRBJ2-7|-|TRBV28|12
CASCSWAYEQYF
TGTGCCAGCTGTAGCTGGGCCTACGAGCAGTACTTC
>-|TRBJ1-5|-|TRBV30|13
CAWSLAAHQPQHF
TGTGCCTGGAGTCTGGCAGCCCATCAGCCCCAGCATTTT
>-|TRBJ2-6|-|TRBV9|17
CASSQRIGAAGANVLTF
TGTGCCAGCAGCCAACGAATAGGGGCGGCTGGGGCCAACGTCCTGACTTTC
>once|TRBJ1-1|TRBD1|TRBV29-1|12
CSVDKGTDEAFF
TGCAGCGTTGATAAGGGGACAGATGAAGCTTTCTTT
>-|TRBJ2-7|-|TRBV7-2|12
CASSLQGYEQYF
TGTGCCAGCAGCTTACAGGGCTACGAGCAGTACTTC
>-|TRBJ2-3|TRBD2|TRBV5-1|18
CASSLVGTSGRGTDTQYF
TGCGCCAGCAGCTTGGTGGGGACTAGCGGCCGGGGCACAGATACGCAGTATTTT
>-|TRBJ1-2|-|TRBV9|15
CASSVGGSGNYGYTF
TGTGCCAGCAGCGTTGGGGGATCGGGTAACTATGGCTACACCTTC
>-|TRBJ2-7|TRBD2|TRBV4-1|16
CASSQGASGFSSEQYF
TGCGCCAGCAGCCAAGGCGCTAGCGGGTTCTCCTCCGAGCAGTACTTC
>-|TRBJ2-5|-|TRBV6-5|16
CASSYSGGRGQETQYF
TGTGCCAGCAGTTACTCGGGAGGCAGGGGCCAAGAGACCCAGTACTTC
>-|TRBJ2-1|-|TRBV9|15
CASSVVGASYNEQFF
TGTGCCAGCAGCGTAGTGGGCGCCTCCTACAATGAGCAGTTCTTC
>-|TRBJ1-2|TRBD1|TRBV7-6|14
CASSLDRLGGGYTF
TGTGCCAGCAGCTTGGACAGGTTAGGTGGCGGCTACACCTTC